This passage covers 21 T cell receptor beta chains from one sample sequenced in a study of T cell repertoires in cytomegalovirus infection. One entry per CDR3 protein results from TCRdb running MiXCR on the reads. The sample lists some 180,000 distinct CDR3 sequences; 15% to 20% were seen once. Source material: CD8+ T cells from PBMCs. These receptors were obtained from a human donor in good health (CMV status not recorded). Some clones in this sample may be carry-over from other donors' samples.

This clonotype has more than one count but fewer than ten. This rearrangement joins TRBV7-2 to TRBJ2-2; 7 bases align to TRBD1. V shed 4 bases and J 7 bases; nucleotides not matched to a gene: 9. The CDR3 spans 15 residues. Germline assignment: CDR1 SGHTA and CDR2 FQGNSA. Here the CDR3 DNA reads TGTGCCAGCAGCTCCGGGACAGCAAAATTCGGGGAGCTGTTTTTT. This gives the protein CASSSGTAKFGELFF.

This clonotype was detected only a few times. The chain employs TRBV10-3 and TRBJ2-7; TRBD1 matches 9 bases. This CDR3 is built from 19 residues. With V trimmed by 7 bases and J by 4 bases, 23 bases remained unmatched. Germline lookup yields CDR1 ENHRY and CDR2 SYGVKD. The CDR3: CAIIGFSTGGPTGIYEQYF. CDR3 coding DNA: TGTGCCATCATTGGTTTTTCGACAGGGGGTCCAACGGGGATTTACGAGCAGTACTTC.

The chain joins TRBV28 to TRBJ1-2; TRBD1 matches 8 bases. Losses at the gene ends were 8 bases for V and 8 bases for J; bases not matched to a gene: 13. Looked up from germline, CDR1 is MDHEN and CDR2 is SYDVKM. This CDR3 comprises 14 residues. CDR3 DNA sequence: TGTGCCAGCGGATGGGACAGGCAGCTTGCAGGCTACACCTTC. Its protein product is CASGWDRQLAGYTF.

J is TRBJ1-1 and V is TRBV2, with TRBD1 matching over 8 bases. The CDR3 has 16 residues. Germline-derived CDR1 and CDR2 are SNHLY and FYNNEI. With 2 bases clipped from V and 0 bases from J, the junction kept 5 bases outside the gene matches. The CDR3 sequence is CASSEKRQGMNTEAFF. CDR3 DNA sequence: TGTGCCAGCAGTGAAAAGCGACAGGGGATGAACACTGAAGCTTTCTTT.

This chain connects TRBV20-1 to TRBJ2-3; the D call may be TRBD1 or TRBD2 (6 bases each). There are 17 residues in the CDR3. From germline, CDR1 is DFQATT and CDR2 SNEGSKA (reference sequence). Trimming stripped 3 bases from V and 3 bases from J, with 22 bases between. The CDR3 bases are TGCAGTGCTAGGGGAGGCAGGGGCCCTGAATCTACAGATACGCAGTATTTT. Translation gives CSARGGRGPESTDTQYF.

The J gene is TRBJ2-5, the V gene TRBV18; 9 bases match TRBD1. This CDR3 has 15 amino acids. V was pared by 3 bases and J by 2 bases, with 4 bases of the junction left unmatched. Per germline, CDR1 KGHSH and CDR2 LQKENI. The CDR3 bases are TGTGCCAGCTCACCGGGACAGGGACGGCAAGAGACCCAGTACTTC. It is translated as CASSPGQGRQETQYF.

This clonotype was counted only a few times. V and J are TRBV20-1 and TRBJ2-2; 7 bases agree with TRBD1. Trimming at V came to 0 bases and at J to 4 bases, leaving 5 bases not matched to a gene. The germline gives CDR1 DFQATT, CDR2 SNEGSKA (reference sequence). The CDR3 consists of 15 residues. The CDR3 protein is CSARDRDRFTGELFF. The CDR3 coding sequence is TGCAGTGCTAGAGATCGGGACAGATTCACCGGGGAGCTGTTTTTT.

J is TRBJ2-7 and V is TRBV7-2, with 7 positions matching TRBD1. Unmatched junction bases numbered 9, after V lost 5 bases and J lost 5 bases. The CDR3 has 14 amino acids. In germline, CDR1 is SGHTA, CDR2 FQGNSA. The CDR3 DNA is TGTGCCAGCAGCGTTACCCAGGGGGTCCACGAGCAGTACTTC. As protein: CASSVTQGVHEQYF.

This clonotype was counted only a few times. The V call is TRBV7-2, the J call TRBJ2-2; 10 nucleotides agree with TRBD2. Germline V CDR1 and CDR2: SGHTA, FQGNSA. Unmatched junction bases numbered 12, after V lost 1 base and J lost 4 bases. The CDR3 length is 19 residues. The CDR3: CASSLVRASGGTLTGELFF. CDR3 in DNA: TGTGCCAGCAGCTTAGTACGGGCTAGCGGGGGCACTCTCACCGGGGAGCTGTTTTTT.

V usage is TRBV12-3 or TRBV12-4 and J usage is TRBJ2-2, with TRBD1 matching 8 bases. There are 13 residues in the CDR3. The V gene end was trimmed by 4 bases and the J gene end by 6 bases; junction bases not matched to a gene: 1. The CDR3 region is CASSYRGAGELFF. DNA for the CDR3: TGTGCCAGCAGTTACAGGGGGGCCGGGGAGCTGTTTTTT.

V is TRBV7-9 and J is TRBJ1-1; D not resolved. Trimming removed 5 bases from V and 5 bases from J, with 12 bases in between. CDR1 and CDR2 (germline): SEHNR, FQNEAQ (reference sequence). CDR3 length equals 13 residues. The CDR3 spells CASSQLRVTEAFF. The CDR3 region has the DNA TGTGCCAGCAGCCAATTACGGGTAACTGAAGCTTTCTTT.

V usage is TRBV7-9 and J usage is TRBJ1-4; no clear D gene. V dropped 0 bases and J dropped 4 bases, with 12 bases sitting between them. The CDR3 is 16 amino acids. Germline V CDR1 and CDR2: SEHNR, FQNEAQ (reference sequence). The chain's CDR3 is CASSLAVPRHNEKLFF. The CDR3 DNA reads as TGTGCCAGCAGCTTAGCAGTCCCCCGCCATAATGAAAAACTGTTTTTT.

This clonotype was observed a handful of times. The V and J genes are TRBV5-6 and TRBJ1-1; weak D call: TRBD1 (6 bases). Trimming stripped 2 bases from V and 7 bases from J, with 12 bases between. CDR3 length equals 13 residues. The germline V gene encodes CDR1 SGHDT and CDR2 YYEEEE. This CDR3 reads CASSFGGGREAFF. CDR3 nucleotides: TGTGCCAGCAGCTTTGGGGGCGGACGTGAAGCTTTCTTT.

This clonotype was picked up a small number of times. The chain links TRBV7-9 to TRBJ1-6; D is ambiguous. The V gene's germline CDR1 is SEHNR and CDR2 FQNEAQ (reference sequence). V was cut by 3 bases and J by 13 bases, with 19 bases left in between. The CDR3 covers 15 residues. The CDR3 DNA sequence: TGTGCCAGCAGCTTGTCCGACGGGCAAGTGGGGCCCCTCCACTTT. Its translation: CASSLSDGQVGPLHF.

This clonotype came up a few times. The V gene is TRBV28, the J gene TRBJ2-7; D is unclear. V was pared by 5 bases and J by 5 bases, with 16 bases between. The CDR3 consists of 14 residues. CDR1 and CDR2 from the germline V gene are MDHEN and SYDVKM. CDR3 sequence reads: CASSQELLRDEQYF. The CDR3 nucleotides are TGTGCCAGCAGTCAAGAACTACTCCGGGACGAGCAGTACTTC.

The rearrangement joins TRBV28 to TRBJ2-1; TRBD2 aligns across 10 bases. CDR3 length: 18 residues. With V trimmed by 4 bases and J by 3 bases, 12 bases remained unmatched. CDR1 and CDR2 from the germline V gene are MDHEN and SYDVKM. The CDR3 region is CASSSSFTSGDLYNEQFF. The DNA of the CDR3 is TGTGCCAGCAGTTCCTCTTTCACTAGCGGGGACCTCTACAATGAGCAGTTCTTC.

This clonotype appeared a few times. The V gene is TRBV6-6, the J gene TRBJ1-5; D is unresolved. Germline V lookup: CDR1 MNHNY, CDR2 SVGAGI (reference sequence). The CDR3 contains 16 residues. Deletions cut 5 bases from V and 3 bases from J, with 17 bases between. The CDR3 is CASSDYEGGINQPQHF. The DNA for the CDR3 is TGTGCCAGCAGTGACTATGAGGGTGGCATCAATCAGCCCCAGCATTTT.

The chain has TRBV6-2 or TRBV6-3 and TRBJ2-1; 8 nucleotides match TRBD2. The CDR3 spans 14 residues. Trimming cost V 11 bases and J 7 bases; bases outside gene matches: 13. CDR1 is MNHEY, CDR2 SVGEGT, per germline. The CDR3 loop reads CAGSQRGRKNEQFF. For the CDR3, the DNA is TGTGCCGGTTCTCAGCGGGGGAGAAAGAATGAGCAGTTCTTC.

The chain has TRBV28 and TRBJ1-5; D uncertain. The CDR3 covers 15 residues. Between the trimmed V and J ends, which lost 2 bases and 0 bases, there was a span of 8 bases. The V gene's germline CDR1 is MDHEN and CDR2 SYDVKM. The CDR3 coding sequence is TGTGCCAGCAGTTTAGGGCAGTTTAGCAATCAGCCCCAGCATTTT. Encoded protein: CASSLGQFSNQPQHF.

This clonotype has more than one count but fewer than ten. This chain connects TRBV28 to TRBJ1-2, with D uncertain. The CDR3 sequence is 15 residues long. Germline V gene sequence: CDR1 MDHEN, CDR2 SYDVKM. The V end lost 1 base, the J end lost 0 bases, and 9 bases lay between the germline ends. CDR3 DNA sequence: TGTGCCAGCAGTTTATTGGTGGTTTCTAACTATGGCTACACCTTC. Translated: CASSLLVVSNYGYTF.

The chain joins TRBV11-2 to TRBJ2-1; a possible D gene is TRBD1 (6 bases). The CDR3 extends over 15 amino acids. Germline V gene data show CDR1 as SGHAT and CDR2 as FQNNGV. The ends were cut back, 6 bases at V and 7 bases at J, with 19 bases in the middle. CDR3 sequence reads: CASRMGTGRANEQFF. CDR3 sequence (DNA): TGTGCCAGCAGGATGGGAACAGGGAGAGCAAATGAGCAGTTCTTC.